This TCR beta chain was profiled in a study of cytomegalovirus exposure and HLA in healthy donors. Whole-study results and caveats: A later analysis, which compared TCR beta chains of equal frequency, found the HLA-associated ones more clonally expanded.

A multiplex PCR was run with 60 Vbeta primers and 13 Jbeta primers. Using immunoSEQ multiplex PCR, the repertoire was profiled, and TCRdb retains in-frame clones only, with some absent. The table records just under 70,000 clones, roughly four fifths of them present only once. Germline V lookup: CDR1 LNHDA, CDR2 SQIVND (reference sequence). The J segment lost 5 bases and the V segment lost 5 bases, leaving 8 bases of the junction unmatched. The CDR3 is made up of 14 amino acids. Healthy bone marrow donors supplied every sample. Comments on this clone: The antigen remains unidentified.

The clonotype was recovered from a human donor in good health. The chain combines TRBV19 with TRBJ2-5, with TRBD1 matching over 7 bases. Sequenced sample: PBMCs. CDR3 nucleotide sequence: TGTGCCAGTAGTGTGCAGGGGGTAGGGGAGACCCAGTACTTC. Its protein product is CASSVQGVGETQYF.